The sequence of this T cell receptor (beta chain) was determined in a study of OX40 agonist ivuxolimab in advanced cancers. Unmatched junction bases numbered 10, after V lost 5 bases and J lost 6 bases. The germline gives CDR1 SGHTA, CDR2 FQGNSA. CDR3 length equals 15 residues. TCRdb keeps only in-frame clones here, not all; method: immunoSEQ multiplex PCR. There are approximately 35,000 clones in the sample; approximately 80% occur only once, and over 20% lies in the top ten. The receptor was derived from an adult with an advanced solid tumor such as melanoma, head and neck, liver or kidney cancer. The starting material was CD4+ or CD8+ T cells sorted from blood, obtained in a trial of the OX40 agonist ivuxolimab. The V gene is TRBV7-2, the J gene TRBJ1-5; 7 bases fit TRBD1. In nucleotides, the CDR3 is TGTGCCAGCAGCCTCTCCGGGACAGATAGTCAGCCCCAGCATTTT. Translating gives CASSLSGTDSQPQHF.